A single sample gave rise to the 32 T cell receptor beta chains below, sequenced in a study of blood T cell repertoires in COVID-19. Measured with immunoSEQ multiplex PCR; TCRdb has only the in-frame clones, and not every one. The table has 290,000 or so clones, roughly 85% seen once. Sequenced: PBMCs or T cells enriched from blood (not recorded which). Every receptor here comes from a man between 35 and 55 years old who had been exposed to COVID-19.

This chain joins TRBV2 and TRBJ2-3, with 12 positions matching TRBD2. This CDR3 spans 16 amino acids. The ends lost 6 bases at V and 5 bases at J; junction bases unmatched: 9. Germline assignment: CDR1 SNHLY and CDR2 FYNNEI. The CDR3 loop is CASSGGLAGTGDTQYF. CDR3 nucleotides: TGTGCCAGCAGCGGAGGACTAGCGGGAACAGGAGATACGCAGTATTTT. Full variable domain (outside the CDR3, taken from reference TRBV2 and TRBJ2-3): EPEVTQTPSHQVTQMGQEVILRCVPISNHLYFYWYRQILGQKVEFLVSFYNNEISEKSEIFDDQFSVERPDGSNFTLKIRSTKLEDSAMYFCASSGGLAGTGDTQYFGPGTRLTVL.

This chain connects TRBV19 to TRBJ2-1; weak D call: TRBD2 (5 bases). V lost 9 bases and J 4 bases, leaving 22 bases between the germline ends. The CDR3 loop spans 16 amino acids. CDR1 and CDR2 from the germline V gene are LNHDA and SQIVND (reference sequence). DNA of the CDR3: TGTGCCAGCGGGGTTTGGTGGGAGCATTCATACAATGAGCAGTTCTTC. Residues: CASGVWWEHSYNEQFF.

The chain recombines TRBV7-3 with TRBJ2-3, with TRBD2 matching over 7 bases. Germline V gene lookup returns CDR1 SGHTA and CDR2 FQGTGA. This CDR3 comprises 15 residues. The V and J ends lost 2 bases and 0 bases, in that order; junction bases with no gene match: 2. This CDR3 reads CASSLQAGSTDTQYF. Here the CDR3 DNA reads TGTGCCAGCAGCTTACAAGCGGGGAGCACAGATACGCAGTATTTT. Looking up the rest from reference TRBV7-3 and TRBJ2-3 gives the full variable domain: GAGVSQTPSNKVTEKGKYVELRCDPISGHTALYWYRQSLGQGPEFLIYFQGTGAADDSGLPNDRFFAVRPEGSVSTLKIQRTERGDSAVYLCASSLQAGSTDTQYFGPGTRLTVL.

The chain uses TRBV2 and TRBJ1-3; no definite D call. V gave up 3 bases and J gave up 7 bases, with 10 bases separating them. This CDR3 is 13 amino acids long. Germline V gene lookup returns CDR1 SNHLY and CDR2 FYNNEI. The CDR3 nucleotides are TGTGCCAGCAGTGACGCCCGCGGGAACACCATATATTTT. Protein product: CASSDARGNTIYF.

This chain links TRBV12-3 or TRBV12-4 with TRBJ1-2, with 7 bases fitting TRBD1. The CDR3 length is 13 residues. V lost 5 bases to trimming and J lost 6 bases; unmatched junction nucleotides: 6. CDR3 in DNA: TGTGCCAGCAGTCCCACAGGGGCGGATGGCTACACCTTC. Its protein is CASSPTGADGYTF.

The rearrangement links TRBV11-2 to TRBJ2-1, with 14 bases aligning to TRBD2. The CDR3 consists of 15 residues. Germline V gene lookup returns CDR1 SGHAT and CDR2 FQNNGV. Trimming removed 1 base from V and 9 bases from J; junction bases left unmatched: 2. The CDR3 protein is CASSLGTSGRSEQFF. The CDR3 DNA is TGTGCCAGCAGCTTAGGGACTAGCGGGAGGAGTGAGCAGTTCTTC.

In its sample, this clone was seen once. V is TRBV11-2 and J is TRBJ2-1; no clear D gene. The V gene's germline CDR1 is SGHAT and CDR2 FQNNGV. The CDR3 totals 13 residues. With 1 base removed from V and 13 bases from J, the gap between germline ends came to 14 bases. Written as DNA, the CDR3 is TGTGCCAGCAGCTTAGGTTTTAACGAGGCCCAGTTCTTC. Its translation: CASSLGFNEAQFF.

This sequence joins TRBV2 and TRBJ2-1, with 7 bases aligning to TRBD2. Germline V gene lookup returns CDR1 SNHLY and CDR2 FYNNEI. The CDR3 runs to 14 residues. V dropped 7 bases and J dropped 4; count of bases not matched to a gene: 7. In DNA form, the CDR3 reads TGTGCCAGCAAGGGACGGGAGGTGTACAATGAGCAGTTCTTC. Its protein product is CASKGREVYNEQFF.

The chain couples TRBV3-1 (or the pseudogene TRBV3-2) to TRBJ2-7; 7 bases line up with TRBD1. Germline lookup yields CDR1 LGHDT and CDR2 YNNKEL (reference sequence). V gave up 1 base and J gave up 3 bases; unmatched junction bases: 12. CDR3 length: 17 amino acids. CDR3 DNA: TGTGCCAGCAGCCAAGTCGAGCTGCGAGGGGGCGGCTACGAGCAGTACTTC. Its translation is CASSQVELRGGGYEQYF.

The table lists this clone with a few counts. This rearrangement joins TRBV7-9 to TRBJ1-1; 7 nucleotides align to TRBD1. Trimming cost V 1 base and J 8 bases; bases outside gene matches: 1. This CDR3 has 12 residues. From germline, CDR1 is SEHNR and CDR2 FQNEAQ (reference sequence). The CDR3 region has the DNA TGTGCCAGCAGCTTAGAGGACAGGGAAGCTTTCTTT. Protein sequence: CASSLEDREAFF.

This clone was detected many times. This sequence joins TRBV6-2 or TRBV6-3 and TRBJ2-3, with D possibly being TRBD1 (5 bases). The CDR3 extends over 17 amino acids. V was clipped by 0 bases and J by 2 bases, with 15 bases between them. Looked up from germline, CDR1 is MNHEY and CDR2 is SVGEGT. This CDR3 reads CASSYSVETEPTDTQYF. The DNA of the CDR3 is TGTGCCAGCAGTTACTCGGTAGAGACAGAACCCACAGATACGCAGTATTTT.

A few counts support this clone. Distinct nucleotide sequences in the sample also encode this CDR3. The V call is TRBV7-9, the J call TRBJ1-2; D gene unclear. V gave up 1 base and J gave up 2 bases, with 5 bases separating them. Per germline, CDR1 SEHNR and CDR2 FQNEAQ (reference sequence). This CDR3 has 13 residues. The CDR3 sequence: CASSLGQNYGYTF. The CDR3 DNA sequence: TGTGCCAGCAGCTTAGGTCAGAACTATGGCTACACCTTC.

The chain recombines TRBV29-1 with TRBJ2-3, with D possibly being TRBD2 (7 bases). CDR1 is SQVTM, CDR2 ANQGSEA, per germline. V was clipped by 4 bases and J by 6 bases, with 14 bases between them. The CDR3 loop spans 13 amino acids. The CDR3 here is CSVGRGREDTQYF. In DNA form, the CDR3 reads TGCAGCGTTGGACGGGGGCGGGAGGATACGCAGTATTTT.

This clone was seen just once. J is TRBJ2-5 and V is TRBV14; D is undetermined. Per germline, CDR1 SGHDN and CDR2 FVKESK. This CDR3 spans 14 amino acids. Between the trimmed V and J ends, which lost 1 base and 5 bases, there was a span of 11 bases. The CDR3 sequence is CASSQVRGVETQYF. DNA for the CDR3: TGTGCCAGCAGCCAAGTGCGCGGAGTGGAGACCCAGTACTTC.

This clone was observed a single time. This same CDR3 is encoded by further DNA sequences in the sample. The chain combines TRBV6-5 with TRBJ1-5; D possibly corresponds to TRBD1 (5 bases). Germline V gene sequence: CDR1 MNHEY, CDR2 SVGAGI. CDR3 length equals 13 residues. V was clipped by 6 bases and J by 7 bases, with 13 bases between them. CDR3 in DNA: TGTGCCAGCAGCGGGACTGGCGGCCAGCCCCAGCATTTT. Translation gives CASSGTGGQPQHF.

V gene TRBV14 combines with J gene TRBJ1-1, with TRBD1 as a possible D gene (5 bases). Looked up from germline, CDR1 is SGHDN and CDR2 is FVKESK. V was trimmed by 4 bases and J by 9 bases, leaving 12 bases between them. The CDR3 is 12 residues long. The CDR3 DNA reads TGTGCCAGCAGCCGAAGGGGACTTCAAGCTTTCTTT. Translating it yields CASSRRGLQAFF.

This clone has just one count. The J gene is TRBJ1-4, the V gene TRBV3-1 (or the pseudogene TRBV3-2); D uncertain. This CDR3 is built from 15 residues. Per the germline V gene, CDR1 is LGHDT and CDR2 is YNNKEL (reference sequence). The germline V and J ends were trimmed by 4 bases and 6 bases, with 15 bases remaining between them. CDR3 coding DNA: TGTGCCAGCAGCCCACCCTGGTCAGCGGATGAAAAACTGTTTTTT. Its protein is CASSPPWSADEKLFF.

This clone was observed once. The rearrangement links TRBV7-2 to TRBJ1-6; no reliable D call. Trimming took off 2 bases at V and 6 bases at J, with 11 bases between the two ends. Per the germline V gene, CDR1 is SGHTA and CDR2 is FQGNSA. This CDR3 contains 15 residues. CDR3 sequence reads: CASSLSFQFNSPLHF. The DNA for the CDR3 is TGTGCCAGCAGCTTATCTTTTCAGTTTAATTCACCCCTCCACTTT.

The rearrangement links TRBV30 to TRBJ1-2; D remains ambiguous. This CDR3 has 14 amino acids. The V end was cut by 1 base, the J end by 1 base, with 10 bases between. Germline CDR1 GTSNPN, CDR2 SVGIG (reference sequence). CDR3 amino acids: CAWSGSVGNYGYTF. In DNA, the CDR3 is TGTGCCTGGAGTGGTTCGGTCGGTAACTATGGCTACACCTTC.

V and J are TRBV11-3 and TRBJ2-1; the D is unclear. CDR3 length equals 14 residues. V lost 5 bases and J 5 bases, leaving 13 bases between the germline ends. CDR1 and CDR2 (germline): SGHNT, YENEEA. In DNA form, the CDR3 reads TGTGCCAGCAGCCCACGGAGCGCAGACAATGAGCAGTTCTTC. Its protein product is CASSPRSADNEQFF. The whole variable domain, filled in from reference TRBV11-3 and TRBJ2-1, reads EAGVVQSPRYKIIEKKQPVAFWCNPISGHNTLYWYLQNLGQGPELLIRYENEEAVDDSQLPKDRFSAERLKGVDSTLKIQPAELGDSAVYLCASSPRSADNEQFFGPGTRLTVL.

The CDR3 loop reads CASTLLGADTQYF. CDR3 coding DNA: TGTGCCAGCACCCTCTTGGGCGCAGATACGCAGTATTTT. The chain employs TRBV12-3 or TRBV12-4 and TRBJ2-3; the D is unclear. This CDR3 spans 13 amino acids. V lost 7 bases to trimming and J lost 4 bases, with 12 bases between them.

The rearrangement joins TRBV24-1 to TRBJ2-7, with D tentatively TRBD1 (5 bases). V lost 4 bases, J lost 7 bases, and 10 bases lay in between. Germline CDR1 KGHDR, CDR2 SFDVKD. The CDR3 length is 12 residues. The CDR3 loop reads CATSDPDREQYF. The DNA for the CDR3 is TGTGCCACCAGTGACCCCGACAGAGAGCAGTACTTC.

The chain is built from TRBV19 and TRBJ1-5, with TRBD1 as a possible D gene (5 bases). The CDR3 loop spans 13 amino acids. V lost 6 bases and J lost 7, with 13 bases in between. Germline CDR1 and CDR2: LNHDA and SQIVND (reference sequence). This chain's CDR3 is CASSAPWGQPQHF. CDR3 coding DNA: TGTGCCAGTAGCGCCCCTTGGGGCCAGCCCCAGCATTTT. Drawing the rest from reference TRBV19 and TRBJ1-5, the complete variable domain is DGGITQSPKYLFRKEGQNVTLSCEQNLNHDAMYWYRQDPGQGLRLIYYSQIVNDFQKGDIAEGYSVSREKKESFPLTVTSAQKNPTAFYLCASSAPWGQPQHFGDGTRLSIL.

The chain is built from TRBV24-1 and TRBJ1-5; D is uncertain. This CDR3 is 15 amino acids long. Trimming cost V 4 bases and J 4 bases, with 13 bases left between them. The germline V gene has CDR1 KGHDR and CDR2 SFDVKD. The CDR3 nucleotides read TGTGCCACCAGTGACCCAGGAAGTTTAAATCAGCCCCAGCATTTT. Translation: CATSDPGSLNQPQHF.

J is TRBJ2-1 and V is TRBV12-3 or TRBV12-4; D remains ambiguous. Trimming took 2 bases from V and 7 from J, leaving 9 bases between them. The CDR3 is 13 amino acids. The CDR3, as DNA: TGTGCCAGCAGTTTAAACAGATGGAATGAGCAGTTCTTC. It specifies CASSLNRWNEQFF.

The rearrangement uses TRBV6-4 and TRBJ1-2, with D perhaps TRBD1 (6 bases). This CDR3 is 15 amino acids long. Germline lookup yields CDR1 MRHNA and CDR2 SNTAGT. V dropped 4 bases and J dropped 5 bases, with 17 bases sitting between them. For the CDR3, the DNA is TGTGCCAGCAGTGGCGGAAGGGGCCAGGGGTATGGCTACACCTTC. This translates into CASSGGRGQGYGYTF.

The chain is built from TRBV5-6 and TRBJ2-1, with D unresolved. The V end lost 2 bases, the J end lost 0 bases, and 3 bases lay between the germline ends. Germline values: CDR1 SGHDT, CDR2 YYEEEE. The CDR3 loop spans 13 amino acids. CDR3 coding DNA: TGTGCCAGCAGCTTCCGCTCCTACAATGAGCAGTTCTTC. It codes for CASSFRSYNEQFF.

The CDR3 sequence is CASSRYVSEAFF. CDR3 in DNA: TGTGCCAGCAGCCGGTACGTATCTGAAGCTTTCTTT. This sequence joins TRBV5-8 and TRBJ1-1; D is unresolved. This CDR3 spans 12 amino acids. Between the trimmed V and J ends, which lost 4 bases and 6 bases, there was a span of 10 bases. The germline gives CDR1 SGHTS, CDR2 YDEGEE.

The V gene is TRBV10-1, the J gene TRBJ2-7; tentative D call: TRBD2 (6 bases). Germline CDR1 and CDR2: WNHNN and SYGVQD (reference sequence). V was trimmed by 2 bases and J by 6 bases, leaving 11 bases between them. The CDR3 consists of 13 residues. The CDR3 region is CASSEEAGSEQYF. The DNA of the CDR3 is TGCGCCAGCAGTGAGGAGGCGGGATCCGAGCAGTACTTC.

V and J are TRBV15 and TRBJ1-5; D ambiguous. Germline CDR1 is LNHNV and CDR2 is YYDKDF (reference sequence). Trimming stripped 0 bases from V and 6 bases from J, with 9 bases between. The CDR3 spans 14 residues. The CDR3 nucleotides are TGTGCCACCAGCAGAGAGTCGGGAAGTCAGCCCCAGCATTTT. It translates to CATSRESGSQPQHF.

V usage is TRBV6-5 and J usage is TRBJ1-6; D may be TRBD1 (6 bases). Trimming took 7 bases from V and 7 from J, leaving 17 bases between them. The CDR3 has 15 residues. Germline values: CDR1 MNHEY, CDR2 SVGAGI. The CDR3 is CASMQRGTLNSPLHF. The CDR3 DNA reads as TGTGCCAGCATGCAAAGGGGGACATTAAATTCACCCCTCCACTTT.

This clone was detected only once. CDR3 sequence: CASSPGLSSYEQYF. The CDR3 coding sequence is TGTGCCAGCAGCCCCGGTCTTAGCTCCTACGAGCAGTACTTC. The chain has TRBV7-3 and TRBJ2-7; D gene ambiguous. V was shortened by 5 bases and J by 0 bases, with 11 bases between the two germline ends. This CDR3 has 14 residues. Germline V lookup: CDR1 SGHTA, CDR2 FQGTGA. Full variable domain (missing parts from reference TRBV7-3 and TRBJ2-7): GAGVSQTPSNKVTEKGKYVELRCDPISGHTALYWYRQSLGQGPEFLIYFQGTGAADDSGLPNDRFFAVRPEGSVSTLKIQRTERGDSAVYLCASSPGLSSYEQYFGPGTRLTVT.